The text below deals with one T cell receptor (beta chain). Its specificity is not known. The sample comes from a study of T cell repertoires in cytomegalovirus infection. Study context: A matching HLA type, together with CMV infection, was signaled by public TCR beta signatures. Study-wide points: CMV-specific HLA-C-restricted TCR beta clonotypes dominated the ex vivo response.

Via MiXCR, TCRdb re-called the reads, giving one row per CDR3 protein. The sample has 500,000 to 600,000 distinct CDR3 sequences; 16% are singletons. Germline values: CDR1 DFQATT, CDR2 SNEGSKA (reference sequence). The CDR3 contains 15 residues. The V gene end was trimmed by 5 bases and the J gene end by 5 bases; junction bases not matched to a gene: 8. The gene calls are TRBV20-1 and TRBJ2-1; TRBD2 agrees at 11 bases. The receptor's source is a human donor in good health (CMV status not recorded). Some clones in this sample may be carry-over from other donors' samples. Sequencing input: CD8+ T cells from PBMCs. CDR3 coding DNA: TGCAGTGCTGATGAACTAGCGGGAGCCAACAATGAGCAGTTCTTC. Its protein is CSADELAGANNEQFF.